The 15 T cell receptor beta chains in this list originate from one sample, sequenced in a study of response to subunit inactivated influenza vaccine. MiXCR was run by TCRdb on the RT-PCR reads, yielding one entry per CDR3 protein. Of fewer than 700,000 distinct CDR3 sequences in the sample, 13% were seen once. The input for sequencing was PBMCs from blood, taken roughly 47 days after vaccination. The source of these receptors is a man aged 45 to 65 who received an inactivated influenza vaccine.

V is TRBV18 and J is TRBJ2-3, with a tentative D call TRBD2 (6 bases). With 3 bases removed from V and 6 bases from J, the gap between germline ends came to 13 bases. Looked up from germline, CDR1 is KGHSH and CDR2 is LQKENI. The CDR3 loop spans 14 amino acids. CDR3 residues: CASSPWSGVDTQYF. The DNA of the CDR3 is TGTGCCAGCTCACCTTGGTCGGGGGTCGATACGCAGTATTTT.

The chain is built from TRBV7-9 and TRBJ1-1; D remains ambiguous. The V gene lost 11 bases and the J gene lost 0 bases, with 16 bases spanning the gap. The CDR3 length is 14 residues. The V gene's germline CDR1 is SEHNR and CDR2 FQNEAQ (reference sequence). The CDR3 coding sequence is TGTGCCGGCGCTAAGGGAGCCCTGAACACTGAAGCTTTCTTT. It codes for CAGAKGALNTEAFF.

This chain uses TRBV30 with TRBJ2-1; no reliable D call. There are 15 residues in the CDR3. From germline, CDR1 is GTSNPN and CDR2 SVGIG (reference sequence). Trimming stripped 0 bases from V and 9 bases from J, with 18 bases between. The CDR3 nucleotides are TGTGCCTGGAGTGTACTACTCATGGGAAACGGTGAGCAGTTCTTC. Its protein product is CAWSVLLMGNGEQFF.

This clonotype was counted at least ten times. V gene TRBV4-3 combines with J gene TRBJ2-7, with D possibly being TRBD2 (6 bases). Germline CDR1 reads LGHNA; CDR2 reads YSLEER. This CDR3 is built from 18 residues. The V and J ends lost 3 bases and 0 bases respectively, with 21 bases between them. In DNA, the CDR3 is TGCGCCAGCAGCCAGAGGGTGGAAGGTGGAGGGAACTCCTACGAGCAGTACTTC. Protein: CASSQRVEGGGNSYEQYF.

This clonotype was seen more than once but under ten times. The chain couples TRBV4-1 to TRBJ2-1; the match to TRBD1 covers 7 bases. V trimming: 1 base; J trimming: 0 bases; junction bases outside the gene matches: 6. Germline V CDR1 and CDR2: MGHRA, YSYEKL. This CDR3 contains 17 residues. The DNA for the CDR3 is TGCGCCAGCAGCCAAGGGCACGCAGGGGGCTCCTACAATGAGCAGTTCTTC. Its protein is CASSQGHAGGSYNEQFF.

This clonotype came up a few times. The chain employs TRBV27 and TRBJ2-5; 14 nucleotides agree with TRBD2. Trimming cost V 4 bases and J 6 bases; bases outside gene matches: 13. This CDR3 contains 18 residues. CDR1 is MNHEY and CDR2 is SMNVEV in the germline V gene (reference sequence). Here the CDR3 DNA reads TGTGCCAGCAGTTCGACATTAGGGACTAGCGGGAGAGTGAAGACCCAGTACTTC. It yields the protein CASSSTLGTSGRVKTQYF.

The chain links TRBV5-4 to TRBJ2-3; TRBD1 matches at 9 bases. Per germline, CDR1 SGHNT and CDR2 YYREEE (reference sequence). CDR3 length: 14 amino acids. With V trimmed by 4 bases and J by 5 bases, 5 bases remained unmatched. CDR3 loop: CASSRGQGVDTQYF. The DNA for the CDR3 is TGTGCCAGCAGCCGGGGACAGGGTGTAGATACGCAGTATTTT.

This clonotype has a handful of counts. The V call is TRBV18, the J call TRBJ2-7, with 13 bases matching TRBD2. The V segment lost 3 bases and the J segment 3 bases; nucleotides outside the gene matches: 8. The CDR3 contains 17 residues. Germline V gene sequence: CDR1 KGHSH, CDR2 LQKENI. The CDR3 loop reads CASSPGTSGEILYEQYF. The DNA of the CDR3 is TGTGCCAGCTCACCTGGGACTAGCGGGGAAATACTCTACGAGCAGTACTTC.

CDR3 bases: TGTGCCACCAGTGGCCCCCACCCACAGGGAAGGGGGCATGAGCAGTTCTTC. It encodes CATSGPHPQGRGHEQFF. This rearrangement joins TRBV24-1 to TRBJ2-1; the match to TRBD1 covers 7 bases. The ends lost 5 bases at V and 8 bases at J; junction bases unmatched: 17. Germline CDR1 KGHDR, CDR2 SFDVKD. CDR3 size: 17 residues.

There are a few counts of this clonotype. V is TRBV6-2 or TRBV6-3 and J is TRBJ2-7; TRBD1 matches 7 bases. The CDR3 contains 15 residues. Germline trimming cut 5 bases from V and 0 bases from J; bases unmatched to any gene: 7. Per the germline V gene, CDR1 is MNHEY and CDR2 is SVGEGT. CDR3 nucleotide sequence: TGTGCCAGCAGTCAGCCGACAGGGAGCTCCTACGAGCAGTACTTC. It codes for CASSQPTGSSYEQYF.

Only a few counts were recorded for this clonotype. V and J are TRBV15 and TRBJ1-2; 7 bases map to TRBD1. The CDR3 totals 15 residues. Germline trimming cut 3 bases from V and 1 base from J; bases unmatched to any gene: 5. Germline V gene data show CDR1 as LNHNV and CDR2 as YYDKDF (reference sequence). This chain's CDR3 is CATSSGQAYNYGYTF. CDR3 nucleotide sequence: TGTGCCACCAGCAGCGGACAGGCCTATAACTATGGCTACACCTTC.

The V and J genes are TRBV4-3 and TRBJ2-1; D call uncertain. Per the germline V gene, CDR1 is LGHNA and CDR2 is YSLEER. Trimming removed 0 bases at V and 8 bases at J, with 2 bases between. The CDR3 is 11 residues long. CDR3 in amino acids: CASSQEHEQFF. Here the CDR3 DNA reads TGCGCCAGCAGCCAAGAACATGAGCAGTTCTTC.

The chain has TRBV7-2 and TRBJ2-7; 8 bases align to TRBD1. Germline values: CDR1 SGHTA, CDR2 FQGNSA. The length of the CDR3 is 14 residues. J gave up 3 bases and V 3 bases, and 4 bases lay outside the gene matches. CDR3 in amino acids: CASSFGTGFYEQYF. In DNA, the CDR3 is TGTGCCAGCAGCTTCGGGACAGGATTCTACGAGCAGTACTTC.

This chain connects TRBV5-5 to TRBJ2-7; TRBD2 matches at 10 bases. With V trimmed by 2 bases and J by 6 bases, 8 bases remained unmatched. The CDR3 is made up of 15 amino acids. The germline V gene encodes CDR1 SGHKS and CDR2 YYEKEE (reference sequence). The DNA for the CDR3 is TGTGCCAGCAGCTTCAGCGGGAGGGCTCATGGCGAGCAGTACTTC. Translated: CASSFSGRAHGEQYF.

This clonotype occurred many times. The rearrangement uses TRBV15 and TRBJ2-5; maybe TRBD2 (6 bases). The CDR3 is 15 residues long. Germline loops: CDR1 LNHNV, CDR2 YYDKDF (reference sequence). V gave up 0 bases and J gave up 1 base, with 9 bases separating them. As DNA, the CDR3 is TGTGCCACCAGCAGAGATTCGGGGGTCCAAGAGACCCAGTACTTC. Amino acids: CATSRDSGVQETQYF.